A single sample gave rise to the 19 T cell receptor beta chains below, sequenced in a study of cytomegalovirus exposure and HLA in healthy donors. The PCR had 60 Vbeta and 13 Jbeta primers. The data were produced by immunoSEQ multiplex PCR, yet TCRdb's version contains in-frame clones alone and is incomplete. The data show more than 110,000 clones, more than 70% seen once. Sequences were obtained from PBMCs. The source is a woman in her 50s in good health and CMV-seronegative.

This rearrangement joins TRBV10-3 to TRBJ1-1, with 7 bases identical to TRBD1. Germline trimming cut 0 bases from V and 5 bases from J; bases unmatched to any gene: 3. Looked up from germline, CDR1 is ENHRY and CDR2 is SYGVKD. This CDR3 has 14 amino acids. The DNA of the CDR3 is TGTGCCATCAGTGAGTCCGGCAGGGGGACTGAAGCTTTCTTT. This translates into CAISESGRGTEAFF.

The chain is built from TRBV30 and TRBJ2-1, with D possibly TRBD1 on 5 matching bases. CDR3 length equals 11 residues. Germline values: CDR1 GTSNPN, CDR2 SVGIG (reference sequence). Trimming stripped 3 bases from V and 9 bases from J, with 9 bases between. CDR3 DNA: TGTGCCTGGAGGACAGCTTTTGAGCAGTTCTTC. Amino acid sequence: CAWRTAFEQFF.

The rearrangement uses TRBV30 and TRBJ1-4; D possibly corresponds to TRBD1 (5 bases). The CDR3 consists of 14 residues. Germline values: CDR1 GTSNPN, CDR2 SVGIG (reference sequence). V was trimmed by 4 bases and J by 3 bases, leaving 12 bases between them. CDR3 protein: CAWTRREANEKLFF. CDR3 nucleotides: TGTGCCTGGACTCGCAGGGAGGCTAATGAAAAACTGTTTTTT.

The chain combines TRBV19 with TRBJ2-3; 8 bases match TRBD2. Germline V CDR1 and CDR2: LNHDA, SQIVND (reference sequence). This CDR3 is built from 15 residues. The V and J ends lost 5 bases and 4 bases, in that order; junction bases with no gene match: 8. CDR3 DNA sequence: TGTGCCAGTAGTGGGTTCGGGGGGGCCCCAGATACGCAGTATTTT. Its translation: CASSGFGGAPDTQYF.

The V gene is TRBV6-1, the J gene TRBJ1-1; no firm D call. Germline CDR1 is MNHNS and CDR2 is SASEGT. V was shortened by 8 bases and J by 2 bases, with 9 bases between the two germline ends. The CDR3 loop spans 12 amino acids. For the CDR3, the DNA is TGTGCCAGCGGTCGAGTTAACACTGAAGCTTTCTTT. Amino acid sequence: CASGRVNTEAFF.

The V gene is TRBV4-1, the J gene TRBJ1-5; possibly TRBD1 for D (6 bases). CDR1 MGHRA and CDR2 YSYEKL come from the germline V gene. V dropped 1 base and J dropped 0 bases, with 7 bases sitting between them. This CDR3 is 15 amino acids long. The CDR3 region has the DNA TGCGCCAGCAGCCAAGTGGGGGCTAGCAATCAGCCCCAGCATTTT. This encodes CASSQVGASNQPQHF.

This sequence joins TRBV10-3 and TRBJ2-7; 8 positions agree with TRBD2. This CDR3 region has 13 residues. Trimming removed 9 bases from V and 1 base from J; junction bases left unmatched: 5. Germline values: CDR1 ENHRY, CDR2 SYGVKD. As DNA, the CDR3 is TGTGCCATTCTAGCGGGCCTTTCCTACGAGCAGTACTTC. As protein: CAILAGLSYEQYF.

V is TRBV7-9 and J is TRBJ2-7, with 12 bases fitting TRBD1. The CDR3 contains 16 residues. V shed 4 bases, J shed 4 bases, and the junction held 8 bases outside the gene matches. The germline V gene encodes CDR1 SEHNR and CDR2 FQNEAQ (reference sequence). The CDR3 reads CASSSLGTGGFYEQYF. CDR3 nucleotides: TGTGCCAGCAGCTCACTAGGGACAGGGGGCTTTTACGAGCAGTACTTC.

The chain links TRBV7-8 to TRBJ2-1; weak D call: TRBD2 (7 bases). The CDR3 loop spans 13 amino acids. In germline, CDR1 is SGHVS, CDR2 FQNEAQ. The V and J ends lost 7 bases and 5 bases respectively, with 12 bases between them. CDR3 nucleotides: TGTGCCAGCATTTCGGGGGGCAACAATGAGCAGTTCTTC. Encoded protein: CASISGGNNEQFF.

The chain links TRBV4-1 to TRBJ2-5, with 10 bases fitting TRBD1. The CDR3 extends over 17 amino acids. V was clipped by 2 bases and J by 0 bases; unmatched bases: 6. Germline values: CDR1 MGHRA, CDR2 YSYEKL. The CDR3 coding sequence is TGCGCCAGCAGCCAACCTACGGGGACAGGGGACCAAGAGACCCAGTACTTC. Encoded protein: CASSQPTGTGDQETQYF.

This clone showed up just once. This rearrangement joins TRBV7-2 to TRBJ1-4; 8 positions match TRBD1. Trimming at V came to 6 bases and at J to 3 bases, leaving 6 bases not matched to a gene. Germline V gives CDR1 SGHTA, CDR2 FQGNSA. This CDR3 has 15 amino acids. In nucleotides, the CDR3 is TGTGCCAGCAGTTACCAGGGGGCGTCTAATGAAAAACTGTTTTTT. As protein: CASSYQGASNEKLFF.

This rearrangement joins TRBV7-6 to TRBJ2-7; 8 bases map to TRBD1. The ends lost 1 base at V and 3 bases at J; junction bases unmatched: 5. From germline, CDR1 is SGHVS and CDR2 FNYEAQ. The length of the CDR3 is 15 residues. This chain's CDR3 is CASSLGTGKSYEQYF. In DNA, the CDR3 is TGTGCCAGCAGCTTAGGGACAGGGAAAAGCTACGAGCAGTACTTC.

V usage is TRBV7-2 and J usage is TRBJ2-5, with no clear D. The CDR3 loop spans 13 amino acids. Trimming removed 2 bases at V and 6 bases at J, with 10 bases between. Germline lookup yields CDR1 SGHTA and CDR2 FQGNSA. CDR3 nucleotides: TGTGCCAGCAGCTTAACCCCTAGACAGACCCAGTACTTC. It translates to CASSLTPRQTQYF. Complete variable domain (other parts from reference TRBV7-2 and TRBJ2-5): GAGVSQSPSNKVTEKGKDVELRCDPISGHTALYWYRQSLGQGLEFLIYFQGNSAPDKSGLPSDRFSAERTGGSVSTLTIQRTQQEDSAVYLCASSLTPRQTQYFGPGTRLLVL.

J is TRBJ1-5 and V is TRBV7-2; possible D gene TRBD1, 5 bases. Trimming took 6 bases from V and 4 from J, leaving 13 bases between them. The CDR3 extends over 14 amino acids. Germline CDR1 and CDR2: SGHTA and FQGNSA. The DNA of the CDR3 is TGTGCCAGCAGTTACCGGACAACAAATCAGCCCCAGCATTTT. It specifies CASSYRTTNQPQHF.

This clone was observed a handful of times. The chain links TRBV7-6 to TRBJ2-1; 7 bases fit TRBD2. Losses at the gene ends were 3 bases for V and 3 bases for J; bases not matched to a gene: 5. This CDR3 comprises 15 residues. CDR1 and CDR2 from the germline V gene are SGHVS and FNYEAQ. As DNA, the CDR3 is TGTGCCAGCAGCTTTTTCGCGGGGGACTACAATGAGCAGTTCTTC. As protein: CASSFFAGDYNEQFF.

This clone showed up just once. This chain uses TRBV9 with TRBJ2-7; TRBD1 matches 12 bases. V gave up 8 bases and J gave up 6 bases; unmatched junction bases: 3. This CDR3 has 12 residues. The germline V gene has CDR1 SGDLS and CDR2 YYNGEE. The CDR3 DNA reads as TGTGCCAGGGGACAGGGGGCACGCGAGCAGTACTTC. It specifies CARGQGAREQYF.

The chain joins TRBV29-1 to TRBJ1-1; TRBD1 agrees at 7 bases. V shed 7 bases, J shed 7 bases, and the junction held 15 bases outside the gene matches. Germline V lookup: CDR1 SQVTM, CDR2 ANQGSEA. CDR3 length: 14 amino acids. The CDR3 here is CSAGQRGGQGEAFF. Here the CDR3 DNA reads TGCAGCGCGGGACAGAGAGGGGGTCAGGGTGAAGCTTTCTTT.

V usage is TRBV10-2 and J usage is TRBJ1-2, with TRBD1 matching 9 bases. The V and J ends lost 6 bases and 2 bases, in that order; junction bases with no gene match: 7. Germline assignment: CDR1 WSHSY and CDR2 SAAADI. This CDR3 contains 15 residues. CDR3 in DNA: TGCGCCAGCAGGAAGCCGGGACAGGGAAACTATGGCTACACCTTC. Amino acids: CASRKPGQGNYGYTF.

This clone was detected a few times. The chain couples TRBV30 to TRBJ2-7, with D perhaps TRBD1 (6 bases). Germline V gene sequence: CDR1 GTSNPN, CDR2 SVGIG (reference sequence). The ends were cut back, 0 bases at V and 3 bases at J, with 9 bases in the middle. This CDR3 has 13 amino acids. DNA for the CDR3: TGTGCCTGGAGTGTACAGGGAGTCTACGAGCAGTACTTC. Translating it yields CAWSVQGVYEQYF.